This T cell receptor (beta chain) was profiled in a study of low-dose radiotherapy and immunotherapy resistance in tumors. Overall study: Fractions of 0.5 Gy went to Cohort 1 every 2 weeks, totaling 6.5 Gy. Cohort 2's total reached 13 Gy over 26 weeks, at 1 Gy per fraction every two weeks.

The sample's time point: after trial treatment. Documented treatment: LDRT plus nivolumab, ipilimumab, low-dose cyclophosphamide and aspirin (RACIN trial). Inclusion covered patients whose advanced solid tumors lacked tumor-infiltrating lymphocytes. First-strand cDNA used TRAV- and TRBV-specific primers, covering alpha and beta chains. Both a constant-region primer and a V-primer adapter served to amplify TCRs across roughly 22 PCR cycles. One entry per CDR3 protein results from TCRdb running MiXCR on the reads. This table holds 40,000 or so distinct CDR3 sequences, 20% found once. The CDR3 is 17 amino acids. Germline V gene data show CDR1 as MNHEY and CDR2 as SMNVEV (reference sequence). Trimming removed 6 bases from V and 8 bases from J; junction bases left unmatched: 14.

The source material was PBMCs, sampled after low-dose radiotherapy plus immunotherapy. This TCR was sampled from a female donor with ovarian cancer. This rearrangement joins TRBV27 to TRBJ2-3, with 13 bases identical to TRBD2. As DNA, the CDR3 is TGTGCCAGCAGAGGACTAGCGGGAGACCTCGGGGTTGGTACGCAGTATTTT. Encoded protein: CASRGLAGDLGVGTQYF.